This T cell receptor beta chain was sequenced during a study of T-cell memory formation after mild COVID-19. Study details: TCR clusters mostly belonged to single donors.

Study-wide findings and caveats: The finding that pre-infection memory included some responding clones suggested that cross-reactive memory joined.

Sample barcodes and UMIs were carried by the TCR alpha and TCR beta cDNA libraries that 5'RACE generated with constant-segment primers. TCRdb fed the 5' RACE reads into MiXCR, producing one record per CDR3 protein. The sample yields roughly 550,000 distinct CDR3 sequences, about a fifth seen once. V was cut by 4 bases and J by 7 bases, with 14 bases left in between. The CDR3 is 15 residues long. Per germline, CDR1 MGHRA and CDR2 YSYEKL. This clonotype was counted only a few times. Its antigen is not known. The clonotype was recovered from an adult woman who had mild COVID-19 (a few samples of this study predate the infection). Cell type and time point are not known. This chain connects TRBV4-1 to TRBJ1-6, with D uncertain. Input material: PBMCs or a T cell subset sorted from them (not recorded which). In nucleotides, the CDR3 is TGCGCCAGCAGCCCCCAGACAAGGGCCAATTCACCCCTCCACTTT. Residues: CASSPQTRANSPLHF.